This section outlines one T cell receptor beta chain sequence together with its context. The antigen is not known. This CDR3 comprises 17 residues. Germline CDR1 is MDHEN and CDR2 is SYDVKM. The trim removed 3 bases at V and 6 bases at J, leaving 6 bases unmatched. This sample stems from a study of cytomegalovirus exposure and HLA in healthy donors. Study in general: T cells numbering around 190 million yielded roughly 120 million unique TCR beta sequences in an earlier analysis. Findings of the study overall: Presence/absence comparisons presumed near-even sequencing depth among donors.

In the PCR, 60 Vbeta and 13 Jbeta primers were used. Sequencing was performed with immunoSEQ multiplex PCR; in TCRdb, only in-frame clones are kept and a portion is missing. The sample shows 130,000 or so clones, roughly 75% of them seen only once. This rearrangement joins TRBV28 to TRBJ2-3; TRBD2 matches 16 bases. The source material was PBMCs. This clonotype was obtained from a man aged 30 to 45 in good health and CMV-seronegative. CDR3 in amino acids: CASSFLGLAGGLDTQYF. CDR3 nucleotide sequence: TGTGCCAGCAGTTTCCTGGGACTAGCGGGAGGGCTTGATACGCAGTATTTT.